The clone carrying this T cell receptor beta chain was seen ten or more times. The source of the sample is a study of T-cell reconstitution after alpha-beta-depleted transplantation in children. Unique molecular identifiers were incorporated into the prepared TCRbeta library. TCRdb reanalysed the PCR reads using MiXCR and keeps one entry per CDR3 protein. The data contain 90,000 to 100,000 distinct CDR3 sequences, approximately 12% of them singletons. V gave up 6 bases and J gave up 0 bases; unmatched junction bases: 12. The CDR3 loop spans 16 amino acids. In germline, CDR1 is SQVTM, CDR2 ANQGSEA. The sequence derives from a human donor who donated a stem cell graft to a child with inherited bone marrow failure. The material was PBMCs from the stem cell graft donor, obtained from the stem cell graft. The V gene is TRBV29-1, the J gene TRBJ2-3, with 7 nucleotides matching TRBD1. The CDR3 is CSVGTASFSSTDTQYF. The CDR3 DNA is TGCAGCGTAGGGACAGCGAGCTTTTCTAGCACAGATACGCAGTATTTT.